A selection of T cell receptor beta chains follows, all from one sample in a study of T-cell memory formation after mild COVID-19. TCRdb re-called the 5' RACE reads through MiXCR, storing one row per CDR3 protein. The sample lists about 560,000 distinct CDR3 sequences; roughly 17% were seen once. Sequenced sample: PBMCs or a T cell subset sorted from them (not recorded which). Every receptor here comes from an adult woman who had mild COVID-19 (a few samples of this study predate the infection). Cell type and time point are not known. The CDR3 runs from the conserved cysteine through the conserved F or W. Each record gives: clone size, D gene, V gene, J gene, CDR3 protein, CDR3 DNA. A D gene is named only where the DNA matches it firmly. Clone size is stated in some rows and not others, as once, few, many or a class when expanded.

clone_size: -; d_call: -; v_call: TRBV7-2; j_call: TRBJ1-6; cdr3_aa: CASSLVTGNSPLHF; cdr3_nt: TGTGCCAGCAGCTTAGTAACCGGAAATTCACCCCTCCACTTT
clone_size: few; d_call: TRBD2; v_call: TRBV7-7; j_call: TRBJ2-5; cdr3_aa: CASSQGGLAGVETQYF; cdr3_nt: TGTGCTAGCAGCCAGGGCGGACTAGCGGGAGTGGAGACCCAGTACTTC
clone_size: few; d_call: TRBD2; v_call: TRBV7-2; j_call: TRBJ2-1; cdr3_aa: CASSPHRSGMRNEQFF; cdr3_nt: TGTGCCAGCAGCCCCCACAGGAGCGGGATGCGGAATGAGCAGTTCTTC
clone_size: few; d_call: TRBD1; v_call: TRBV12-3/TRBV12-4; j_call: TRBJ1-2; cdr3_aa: CASSPRTGGTRGYTF; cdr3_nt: TGTGCCAGCAGTCCCCGGACAGGGGGCACTCGGGGCTACACCTTC
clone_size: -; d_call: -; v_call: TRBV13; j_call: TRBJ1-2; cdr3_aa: CASSMGRYYGYTF; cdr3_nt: TGTGCCAGCAGTATGGGGAGATACTATGGCTACACCTTC
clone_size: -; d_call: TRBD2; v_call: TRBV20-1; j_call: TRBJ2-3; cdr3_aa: CSAPTSGVTDTQYF; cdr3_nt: TGCAGTGCTCCCACTAGCGGGGTAACAGATACGCAGTATTTT
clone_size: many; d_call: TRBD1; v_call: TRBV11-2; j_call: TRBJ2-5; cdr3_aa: CASSLGRGHETQYF; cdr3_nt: TGTGCCAGCAGCTTGGGCAGGGGGCATGAGACCCAGTACTTC
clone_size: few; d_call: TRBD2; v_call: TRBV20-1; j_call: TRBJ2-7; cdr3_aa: CSASEREGEQYF; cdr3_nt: TGCAGTGCATCCGAGCGGGAAGGCGAGCAGTACTTC
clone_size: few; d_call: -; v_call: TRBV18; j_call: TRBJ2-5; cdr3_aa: CASSPASYQETQYF; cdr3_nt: TGTGCCAGCTCACCAGCCTCTTATCAAGAGACCCAGTACTTC
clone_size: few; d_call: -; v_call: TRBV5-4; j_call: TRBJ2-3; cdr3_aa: CASLAADTQYF; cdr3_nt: TGTGCCAGCTTAGCTGCAGATACGCAGTATTTT
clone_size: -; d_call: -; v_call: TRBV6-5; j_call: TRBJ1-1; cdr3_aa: CATNTYTEAFF; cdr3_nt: TGTGCCACCAATACGTACACTGAAGCTTTCTTT
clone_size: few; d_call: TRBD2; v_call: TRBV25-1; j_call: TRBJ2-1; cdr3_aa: CASRGVSGRAGGDEQFF; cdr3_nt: TGTGCCAGCAGAGGTGTTAGCGGGAGGGCCGGGGGAGATGAGCAGTTCTTC
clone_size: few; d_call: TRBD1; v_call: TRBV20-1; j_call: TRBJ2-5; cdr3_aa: CSAQTRGQGVETQYF; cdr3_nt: TGCAGTGCTCAGACCAGGGGACAGGGGGTAGAGACCCAGTACTTC
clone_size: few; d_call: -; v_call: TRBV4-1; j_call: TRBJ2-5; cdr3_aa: CASGGQETQYF; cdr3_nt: TGCGCCAGCGGGGGTCAAGAGACCCAGTACTTC
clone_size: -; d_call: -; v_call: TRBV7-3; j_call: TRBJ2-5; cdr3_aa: CASSPTSKETQYF; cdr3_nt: TGTGCCAGCAGCCCGACTAGTAAAGAGACCCAGTACTTC
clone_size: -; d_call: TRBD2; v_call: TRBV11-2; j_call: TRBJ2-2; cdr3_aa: CASTSPRGGNTGELFF; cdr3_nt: TGTGCCAGCACATCCCCTCGCGGGGGGAACACCGGGGAGCTGTTTTTT
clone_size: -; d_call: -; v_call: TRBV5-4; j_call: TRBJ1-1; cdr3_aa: CASSSDTYTEAFF; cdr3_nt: TGTGCCAGCAGCTCGGACACCTACACTGAAGCTTTCTTT
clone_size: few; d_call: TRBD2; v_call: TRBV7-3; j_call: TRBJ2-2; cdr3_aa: CASSPWTSWSTGELFF; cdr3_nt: TGTGCCAGCAGCCCCTGGACTAGCTGGAGCACCGGGGAGCTGTTTTTT
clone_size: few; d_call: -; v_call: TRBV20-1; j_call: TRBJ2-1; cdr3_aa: CSAPRSVSSYNEQFF; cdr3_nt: TGCAGTGCCCCCCGTAGCGTCAGCTCCTACAATGAGCAGTTCTTC
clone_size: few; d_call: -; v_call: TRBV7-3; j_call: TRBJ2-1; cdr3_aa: CASSLGPSGVDEQFF; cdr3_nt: TGTGCCAGCAGCTTAGGACCTTCGGGGGTGGATGAGCAGTTCTTC
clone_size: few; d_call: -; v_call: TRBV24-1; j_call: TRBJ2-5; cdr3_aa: CATSDFPGYETQYF; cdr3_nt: TGTGCCACCAGTGATTTCCCCGGGTACGAGACCCAGTACTTC
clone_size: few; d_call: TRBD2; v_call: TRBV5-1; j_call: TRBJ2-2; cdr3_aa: CASRPPGLAETGELFF; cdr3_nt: TGCGCCAGCAGGCCGCCTGGACTAGCTGAAACCGGGGAGCTGTTTTTT
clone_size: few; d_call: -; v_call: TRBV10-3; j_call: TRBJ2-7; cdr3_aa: CAISLADFNEQYF; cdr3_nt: TGTGCCATCAGCCTGGCGGATTTCAACGAGCAGTACTTC
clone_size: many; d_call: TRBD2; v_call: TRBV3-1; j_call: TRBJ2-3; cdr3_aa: CASSQGLAGASGGTDTQYF; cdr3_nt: TGTGCCAGCAGCCAAGGACTAGCGGGGGCCTCGGGGGGCACAGATACGCAGTATTTT
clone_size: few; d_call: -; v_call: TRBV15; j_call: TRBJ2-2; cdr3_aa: CATSVLGGNTGELFF; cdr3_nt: TGTGCCACCAGCGTGTTGGGGGGGAACACCGGGGAGCTGTTTTTT
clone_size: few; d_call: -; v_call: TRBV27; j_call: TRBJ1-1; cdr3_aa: CASSLSQGAEAFF; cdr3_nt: TGTGCCAGCAGTTTATCCCAGGGAGCTGAAGCTTTCTTT
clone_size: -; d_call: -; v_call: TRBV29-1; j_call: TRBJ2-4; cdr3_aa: CSVAEGTGRHQYF; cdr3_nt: TGCAGCGTTGCCGAGGGGACGGGGAGACATCAGTACTTC
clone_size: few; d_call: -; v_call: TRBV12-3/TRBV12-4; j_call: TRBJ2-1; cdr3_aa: CASSFPRSHEQFF; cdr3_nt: TGTGCCAGCAGTTTCCCCCGCTCCCATGAGCAGTTCTTC
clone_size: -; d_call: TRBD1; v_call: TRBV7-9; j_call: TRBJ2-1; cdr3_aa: CASSSRQGWVSEQFF; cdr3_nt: TGTGCCAGCAGCTCCCGACAGGGTTGGGTGAGTGAGCAGTTCTTC
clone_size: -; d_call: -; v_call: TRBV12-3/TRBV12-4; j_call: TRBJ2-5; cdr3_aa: CASSDGLYQETQYF; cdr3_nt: TGTGCCAGCAGTGACGGTCTGTACCAAGAGACCCAGTACTTC
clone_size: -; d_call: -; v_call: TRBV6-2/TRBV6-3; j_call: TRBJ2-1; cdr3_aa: CASYLRESSYNEQFF; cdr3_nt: TGTGCCAGCTATTTACGGGAGAGCTCCTACAATGAGCAGTTCTTC
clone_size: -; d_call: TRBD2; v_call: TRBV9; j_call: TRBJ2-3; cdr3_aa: CASSAGTTNTDTQYF; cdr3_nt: TGTGCCAGCAGCGCCGGGACTACAAACACAGATACGCAGTATTTT
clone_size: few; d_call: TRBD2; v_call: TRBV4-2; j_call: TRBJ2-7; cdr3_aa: CASSQVRTSGSYEQYF; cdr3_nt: TGTGCCAGCAGCCAAGTAAGGACTAGCGGCTCCTACGAGCAGTACTTC
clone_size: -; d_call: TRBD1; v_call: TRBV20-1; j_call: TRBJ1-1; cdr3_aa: CSARPFQGARNTEAFF; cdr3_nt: TGCAGTGCTAGACCGTTCCAGGGGGCGCGGAACACTGAAGCTTTCTTT
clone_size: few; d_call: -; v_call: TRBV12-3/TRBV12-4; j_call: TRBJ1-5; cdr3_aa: CASTRGVAGNQPQHF; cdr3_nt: TGTGCCAGCACCCGAGGGGTAGCAGGCAATCAGCCCCAGCATTTT
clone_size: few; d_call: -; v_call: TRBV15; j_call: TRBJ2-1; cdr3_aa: CATSRGGGNEQFF; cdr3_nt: TGTGCCACCAGCAGAGGAGGGGGCAATGAGCAGTTCTTC
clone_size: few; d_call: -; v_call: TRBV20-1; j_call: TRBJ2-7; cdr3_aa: CSATRTYEQYF; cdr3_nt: TGCAGTGCTACCAGAACCTACGAGCAGTACTTC
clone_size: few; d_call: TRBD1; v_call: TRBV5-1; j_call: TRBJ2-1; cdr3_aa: CASNAGQEPIGNEQFF; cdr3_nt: TGCGCCAGCAATGCGGGACAGGAGCCCATCGGCAATGAGCAGTTCTTC
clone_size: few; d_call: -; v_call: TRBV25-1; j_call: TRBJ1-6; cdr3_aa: CASSESEISPLHF; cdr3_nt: TGTGCCAGCAGTGAATCCGAGATTTCACCCCTCCACTTT
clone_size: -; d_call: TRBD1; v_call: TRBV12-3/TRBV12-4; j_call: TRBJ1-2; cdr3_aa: CASISGPGGTGYTF; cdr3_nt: TGTGCCAGCATCTCGGGTCCAGGGGGCACAGGCTACACCTTC
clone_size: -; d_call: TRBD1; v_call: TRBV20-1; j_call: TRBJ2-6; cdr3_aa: CSAEGQELSGANVLTF; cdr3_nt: TGCAGTGCTGAAGGACAGGAACTCTCTGGGGCCAACGTCCTGACTTTC